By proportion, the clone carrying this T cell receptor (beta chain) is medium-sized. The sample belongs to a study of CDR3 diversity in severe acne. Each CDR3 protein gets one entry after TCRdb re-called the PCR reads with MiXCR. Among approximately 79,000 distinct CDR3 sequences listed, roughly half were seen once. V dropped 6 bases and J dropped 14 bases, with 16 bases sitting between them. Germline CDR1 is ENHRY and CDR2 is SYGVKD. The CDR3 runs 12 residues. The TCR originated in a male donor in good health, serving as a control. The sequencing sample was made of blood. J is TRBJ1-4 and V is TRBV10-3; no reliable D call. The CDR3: CAIRTSNGGLFF. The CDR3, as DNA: TGTGCCATCAGAACCAGTAATGGTGGGCTGTTTTTT.